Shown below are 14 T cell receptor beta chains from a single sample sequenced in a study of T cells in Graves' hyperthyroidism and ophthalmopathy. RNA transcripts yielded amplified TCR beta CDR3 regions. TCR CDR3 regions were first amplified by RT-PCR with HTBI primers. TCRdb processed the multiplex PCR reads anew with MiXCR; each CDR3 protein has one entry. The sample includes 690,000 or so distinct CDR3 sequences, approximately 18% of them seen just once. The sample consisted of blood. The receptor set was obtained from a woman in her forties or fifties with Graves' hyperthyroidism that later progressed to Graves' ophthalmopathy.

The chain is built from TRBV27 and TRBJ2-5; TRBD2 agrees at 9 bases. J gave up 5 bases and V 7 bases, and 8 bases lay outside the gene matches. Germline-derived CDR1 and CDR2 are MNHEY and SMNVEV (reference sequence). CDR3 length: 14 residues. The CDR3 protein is CASTAGGPWETQYF. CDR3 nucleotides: TGTGCCAGCACGGCGGGGGGGCCCTGGGAGACCCAGTACTTC.

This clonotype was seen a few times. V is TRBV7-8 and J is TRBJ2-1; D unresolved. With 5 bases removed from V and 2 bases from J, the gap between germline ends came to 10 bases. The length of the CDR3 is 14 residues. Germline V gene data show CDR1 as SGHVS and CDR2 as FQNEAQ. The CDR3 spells CASSPDGTYNEQFF. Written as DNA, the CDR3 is TGTGCCAGCAGCCCGGACGGAACCTACAATGAGCAGTTCTTC. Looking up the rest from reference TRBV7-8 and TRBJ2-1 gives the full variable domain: GAGVSQSPRYKVAKRGQDVALRCDPISGHVSLFWYQQALGQGPEFLTYFQNEAQLDKSGLPSDRFFAERPEGSVSTLKIQRTQQEDSAVYLCASSPDGTYNEQFFGPGTRLTVL.

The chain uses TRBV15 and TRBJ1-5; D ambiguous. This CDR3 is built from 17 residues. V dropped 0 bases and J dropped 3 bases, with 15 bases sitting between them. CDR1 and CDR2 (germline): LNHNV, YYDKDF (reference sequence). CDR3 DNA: TGTGCCACCAGCAGAGAGTTGGGTTGGGCAGACAATCAGCCCCAGCATTTT. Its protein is CATSRELGWADNQPQHF.

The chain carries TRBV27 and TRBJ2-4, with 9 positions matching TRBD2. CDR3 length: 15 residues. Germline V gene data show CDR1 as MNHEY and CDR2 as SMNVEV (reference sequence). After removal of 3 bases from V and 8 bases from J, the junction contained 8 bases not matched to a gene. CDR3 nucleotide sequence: TGTGCCAGCAGTTTTAGGCGGGGGGGCGGGGACATTCAGTACTTC. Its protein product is CASSFRRGGGDIQYF.

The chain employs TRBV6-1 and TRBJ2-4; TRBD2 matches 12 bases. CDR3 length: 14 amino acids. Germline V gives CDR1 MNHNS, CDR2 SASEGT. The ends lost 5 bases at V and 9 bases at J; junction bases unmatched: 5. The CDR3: CASSTWTSGAIQYF. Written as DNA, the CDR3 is TGTGCCAGCAGTACTTGGACTAGCGGGGCCATTCAGTACTTC.

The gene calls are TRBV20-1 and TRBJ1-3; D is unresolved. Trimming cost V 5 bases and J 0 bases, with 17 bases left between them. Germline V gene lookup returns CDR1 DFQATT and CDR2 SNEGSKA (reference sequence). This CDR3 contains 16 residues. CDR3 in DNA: TGCAGTGCTGCTAAGCGTGTGAGCTCCTCTGGAAACACCATATATTTT. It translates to CSAAKRVSSSGNTIYF.

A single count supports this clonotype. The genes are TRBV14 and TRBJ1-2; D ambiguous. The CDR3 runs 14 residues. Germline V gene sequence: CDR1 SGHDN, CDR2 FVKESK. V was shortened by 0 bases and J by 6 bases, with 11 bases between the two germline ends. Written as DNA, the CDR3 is TGTGCCAGCAGCCAAGATTTAGGAGGGCATGGCTACACCTTC. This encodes CASSQDLGGHGYTF.

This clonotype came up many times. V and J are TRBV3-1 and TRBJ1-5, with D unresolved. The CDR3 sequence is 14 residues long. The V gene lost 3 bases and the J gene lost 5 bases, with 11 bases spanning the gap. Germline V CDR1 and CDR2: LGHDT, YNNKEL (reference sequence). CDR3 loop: CASSHEPDYQPQHF. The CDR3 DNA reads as TGTGCCAGCAGCCACGAGCCAGACTATCAGCCCCAGCATTTT.

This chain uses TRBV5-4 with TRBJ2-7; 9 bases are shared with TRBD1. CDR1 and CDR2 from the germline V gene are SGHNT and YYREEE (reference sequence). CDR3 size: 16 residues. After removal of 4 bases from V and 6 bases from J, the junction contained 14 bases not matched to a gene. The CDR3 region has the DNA TGTGCCAGCAGCCCCAGTACAGGGGGCCGGCTCTTCGAGCAGTACTTC. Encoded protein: CASSPSTGGRLFEQYF.

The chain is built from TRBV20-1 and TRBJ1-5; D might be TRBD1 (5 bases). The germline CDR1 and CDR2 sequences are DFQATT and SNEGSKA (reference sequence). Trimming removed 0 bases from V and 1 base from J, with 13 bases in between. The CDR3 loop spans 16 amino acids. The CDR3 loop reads CSARDGIRGSNQPQHF. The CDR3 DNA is TGCAGTGCTAGAGATGGGATTCGGGGCAGCAATCAGCCCCAGCATTTT.

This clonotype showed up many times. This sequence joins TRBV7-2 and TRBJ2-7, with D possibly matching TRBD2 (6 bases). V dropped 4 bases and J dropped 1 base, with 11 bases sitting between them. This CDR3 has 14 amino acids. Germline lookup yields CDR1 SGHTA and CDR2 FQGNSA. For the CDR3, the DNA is TGTGCCAGCAGCTCGACCGGGACTTCCTACGAGCAGTACTTC. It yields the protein CASSSTGTSYEQYF.

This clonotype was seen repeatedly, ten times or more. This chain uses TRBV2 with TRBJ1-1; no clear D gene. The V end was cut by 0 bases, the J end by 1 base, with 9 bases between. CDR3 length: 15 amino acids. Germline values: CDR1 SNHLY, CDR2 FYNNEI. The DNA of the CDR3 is TGTGCCAGCAGTGAAGCGCTTTGGTCGAACACTGAAGCTTTCTTT. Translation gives CASSEALWSNTEAFF.

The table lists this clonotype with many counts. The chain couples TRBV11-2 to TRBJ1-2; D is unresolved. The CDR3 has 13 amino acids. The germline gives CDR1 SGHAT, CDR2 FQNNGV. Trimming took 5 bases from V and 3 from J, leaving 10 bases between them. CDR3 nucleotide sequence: TGTGCCAGCAGCCTCTCCTCGGACTATGGCTACACCTTC. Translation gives CASSLSSDYGYTF.

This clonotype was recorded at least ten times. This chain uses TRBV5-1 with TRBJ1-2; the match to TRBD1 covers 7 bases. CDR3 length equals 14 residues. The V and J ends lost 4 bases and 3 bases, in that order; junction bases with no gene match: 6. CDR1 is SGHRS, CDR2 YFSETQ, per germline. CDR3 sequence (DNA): TGCGCCAGCAGCCTGGGACAGCGCGACTATGGCTACACCTTC. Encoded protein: CASSLGQRDYGYTF.